A selection of T cell receptor beta chains follows, all from one sample in a study of T cells after yellow fever vaccination. TCRdb reprocessed the 5' RACE reads with MiXCR, giving one entry per CDR3 protein. The repertoire includes roughly 340,000 distinct CDR3 sequences, 8.7% of them detected once, and roughly 17% sits in the top ten. Specimen: PBMCs, collected on the day of the first yellow fever vaccination. The receptors were gathered from a man in his late teens or twenties who received the YFV17D yellow fever vaccine. Both conserved end residues are part of each CDR3. The D gene is left open where the match is weak. Not every row has a clone size; where given, it reads once, few, many or a size class.

j_call: TRBJ2-3
cdr3_length: 12
clone_size: few
v_call: TRBV28
d_call: -
cdr3_aa: CASSRGGYAQYF
cdr3_nt: TGTGCCAGCAGTCGAGGGGGGTATGCGCAGTATTTT

j_call: TRBJ2-5
cdr3_length: 13
clone_size: -
v_call: TRBV6-1
d_call: TRBD1
cdr3_aa: CATKRTGPETQYF
cdr3_nt: TGTGCCACAAAGAGGACAGGGCCGGAGACCCAGTACTTC

j_call: TRBJ1-3
cdr3_length: 13
clone_size: few
v_call: TRBV4-1
d_call: -
cdr3_aa: CASSQIRGNTIYF
cdr3_nt: TGCGCCAGCAGCCAAATTAGAGGAAACACCATATATTTT

j_call: TRBJ1-1
cdr3_length: 15
clone_size: -
v_call: TRBV19
d_call: -
cdr3_aa: CASSLTRAANTEAFF
cdr3_nt: TGTGCCAGTAGTCTCACCAGGGCTGCGAACACTGAAGCTTTCTTT

j_call: TRBJ2-1
cdr3_length: 14
clone_size: many
v_call: TRBV15
d_call: -
cdr3_aa: CATSRALGRNEQFF
cdr3_nt: TGTGCCACCAGCAGAGCCCTCGGACGCAATGAGCAGTTCTTC

j_call: TRBJ2-3
cdr3_length: 17
clone_size: few
v_call: TRBV5-1
d_call: -
cdr3_aa: CASSHGREDLRPDTQYF
cdr3_nt: TGCGCCAGCAGCCACGGTCGCGAGGACCTTCGACCGGATACGCAGTATTTT

j_call: TRBJ2-5
cdr3_length: 16
clone_size: -
v_call: TRBV4-1
d_call: -
cdr3_aa: CASSQDRSGGIETQYF
cdr3_nt: TGCGCCAGCAGCCAAGATAGATCAGGGGGGATAGAGACCCAGTACTTC

j_call: TRBJ1-1
cdr3_length: 14
clone_size: many
v_call: TRBV5-1
d_call: TRBD1
cdr3_aa: CASSIPMGTAEAFF
cdr3_nt: TGCGCCAGCAGCATCCCCATGGGGACAGCTGAAGCTTTCTTT

j_call: TRBJ1-2
cdr3_length: 14
clone_size: few
v_call: TRBV24-1
d_call: -
cdr3_aa: CATSDPQERYGYTF
cdr3_nt: TGTGCCACCAGTGACCCTCAAGAGCGCTATGGCTACACCTTC

j_call: TRBJ1-2
cdr3_length: 13
clone_size: -
v_call: TRBV6-1
d_call: -
cdr3_aa: CASSPDRIYGYTF
cdr3_nt: TGTGCCAGCAGCCCTGACAGGATCTATGGCTACACCTTC

j_call: TRBJ2-4
cdr3_length: 18
clone_size: many
v_call: TRBV5-1
d_call: TRBD1
cdr3_aa: CASSLVSGQGATKNIQYF
cdr3_nt: TGCGCCAGCAGCTTGGTTTCAGGACAGGGAGCAACCAAAAACATTCAGTACTTC

j_call: TRBJ1-1
cdr3_length: 17
clone_size: -
v_call: TRBV4-2
d_call: -
cdr3_aa: CASSQVVGRTPGGEAFF
cdr3_nt: TGTGCCAGCAGCCAAGTGGTTGGTAGAACCCCGGGGGGAGAAGCTTTCTTT

j_call: TRBJ2-5
cdr3_length: 16
clone_size: few
v_call: TRBV7-2
d_call: TRBD2
cdr3_aa: CASSFSPSGAKETQYF
cdr3_nt: TGTGCCAGCAGCTTCTCCCCTAGCGGGGCTAAAGAGACCCAGTACTTC

j_call: TRBJ2-7
cdr3_length: 14
clone_size: many
v_call: TRBV5-1
d_call: TRBD1
cdr3_aa: CASSDIQGANEQYF
cdr3_nt: TGCGCCAGCAGCGATATACAGGGGGCGAACGAGCAGTACTTC

j_call: TRBJ2-1
cdr3_length: 14
clone_size: few
v_call: TRBV5-4
d_call: -
cdr3_aa: CASSPDSYYNEQFF
cdr3_nt: TGTGCCAGCAGCCCTGACTCGTACTACAATGAGCAGTTCTTC

j_call: TRBJ2-3
cdr3_length: 15
clone_size: few
v_call: TRBV20-1
d_call: TRBD2
cdr3_aa: CSARMGYGGVNTQYF
cdr3_nt: TGCAGTGCTAGAATGGGGTACGGGGGGGTGAATACGCAGTATTTT

j_call: TRBJ2-7
cdr3_length: 14
clone_size: many
v_call: TRBV12-3/TRBV12-4
d_call: -
cdr3_aa: CASSFNGATYEQYF
cdr3_nt: TGTGCCAGCAGTTTTAACGGGGCCACCTACGAGCAGTACTTC

j_call: TRBJ2-6
cdr3_length: 13
clone_size: few
v_call: TRBV12-3/TRBV12-4
d_call: -
cdr3_aa: CASRKSGANVLTF
cdr3_nt: TGTGCCAGCCGGAAGTCTGGGGCCAACGTCCTGACTTTC

j_call: TRBJ1-6
cdr3_length: 12
clone_size: many
v_call: TRBV18
d_call: -
cdr3_aa: CASSQGNSPLHF
cdr3_nt: TGTGCCAGCTCACAGGGGAATTCACCCCTCCACTTT

j_call: TRBJ1-2
cdr3_length: 14
clone_size: many
v_call: TRBV6-5
d_call: -
cdr3_aa: CASSYPGAHYGYTF
cdr3_nt: TGTGCCAGCAGTTACCCCGGGGCCCACTATGGCTACACCTTC

j_call: TRBJ1-1
cdr3_length: 13
clone_size: many
v_call: TRBV11-2
d_call: -
cdr3_aa: CASSQDRGAQAFF
cdr3_nt: TGTGCCAGCAGCCAAGATAGGGGGGCCCAAGCTTTCTTT

j_call: TRBJ2-7
cdr3_length: 14
clone_size: few
v_call: TRBV5-1
d_call: -
cdr3_aa: CASSSPEGPYEQYF
cdr3_nt: TGCGCCAGCAGCTCCCCTGAAGGCCCCTACGAGCAGTACTTC